What follows are 6 T cell receptor beta chains derived from one specimen sequenced in a study of blood T cell repertoires in COVID-19. Profiled with immunoSEQ multiplex PCR; TCRdb holds only in-frame clones, not every one. The sample has about 35,000 clones; around 87% are singletons. The material sequenced was peripheral blood. Source of these receptors: a human donor in a cohort sampled during active COVID-19.

The chain carries TRBV5-4 and TRBJ2-2, with TRBD1 matching over 11 bases. CDR1 SGHNT and CDR2 YYREEE come from the germline V gene (reference sequence). V lost 0 bases, J lost 7 bases, and 2 bases stayed unmatched. This CDR3 contains 15 residues. CDR3 sequence: CASSLAGTGGGELFF. DNA of the CDR3: TGTGCCAGCAGCTTGGCCGGGACAGGGGGCGGGGAGCTGTTTTTT.

The CDR3 loop is CASSPGGTQHF. As DNA, the CDR3 is TGTGCCAGCAGCCCCGGCGGGACCCAGCATTTT. The rearrangement uses TRBV12-3 or TRBV12-4 and TRBJ1-5; D not resolved. The V and J ends lost 6 bases and 11 bases respectively, with 11 bases between them. This CDR3 has 11 amino acids.

This clone was counted a single time. The V call is TRBV11-2, the J call TRBJ1-1, with D possibly TRBD1 on 6 matching bases. Trimming cost V 6 bases and J 5 bases, with 19 bases left between them. Germline V gene sequence: CDR1 SGHAT, CDR2 FQNNGV. There are 15 residues in the CDR3. This CDR3 is CASSKWLGGTTEAFF. CDR3 bases: TGTGCCAGCAGTAAGTGGCTGGGTGGGACAACTGAAGCTTTCTTT.

The rearrangement links TRBV5-4 to TRBJ2-7; weak D call: TRBD2 (7 bases). Germline V gene data show CDR1 as SGHNT and CDR2 as YYREEE (reference sequence). Trimming shortened V by 4 bases and J by 5 bases, and 13 bases separated the two germline ends. The CDR3 covers 13 residues. CDR3 amino acids: CASSRTGGNEQYF. The CDR3 DNA is TGTGCCAGCAGCCGAACGGGGGGCAACGAGCAGTACTTC.

V usage is TRBV27 and J usage is TRBJ2-7, with D possibly TRBD1 on 5 matching bases. The germline V gene has CDR1 MNHEY and CDR2 SMNVEV (reference sequence). CDR3 length: 14 residues. Trimming shortened V by 1 base and J by 2 bases, and 9 bases separated the two germline ends. The CDR3, as DNA: TGTGCCAGCAGTTTATGGGGCAGGGCCTACGAGCAGTACTTC. This codes for CASSLWGRAYEQYF.

The rearrangement joins TRBV12-5 to TRBJ1-2, with D perhaps TRBD1 (6 bases). The CDR3 length is 14 residues. Germline lookup yields CDR1 LGHNT and CDR2 FRNRAP. The V and J ends lost 6 bases and 0 bases respectively, with 11 bases between them. The CDR3 DNA is TGTGCTAGTGGGATGGACAGTGCTAACTATGGCTACACCTTC. It encodes CASGMDSANYGYTF.